This TCR beta chain was sequenced for a study of Graves' ophthalmopathy and Graves' hyperthyroidism. Symptoms, serum thyroxine and TRAb, thyroid ultrasound, and orbital computed tomography formed the diagnostic basis. Investigators amplified TCR beta CDR3 regions from RNA transcripts. After a first-round RT-PCR with HTBI primers, a second-round multiplex PCR was run. TCRdb ran MiXCR on the multiplex PCR reads and lists one entry per CDR3 protein. The sample contains some 25,000 distinct CDR3 sequences, about half of which appear only once. The CDR3 consists of 15 residues. Germline assignment: CDR1 WSHSY and CDR2 SAAADI. The V segment lost 8 bases and the J segment 0 bases; nucleotides outside the gene matches: 7.

The receptor comes from an adult woman with stable Graves' hyperthyroidism. Sequences were obtained from peripheral blood. The V gene is TRBV10-2, the J gene TRBJ2-1; TRBD2 matches at 7 bases. CDR3 bases: TGCGCCAGCCCTGGTGCGGGAGACTCCTACAATGAGCAGTTCTTC. Protein sequence: CASPGAGDSYNEQFF.